A single sample is the source of the 14 T cell receptor beta chains below, sequenced in a study of T cell responses to AZD1222 COVID-19 vaccine. Using immunoSEQ multiplex PCR, the repertoire was profiled, and TCRdb retains in-frame clones only, with some absent. The table shows 100,000 to 150,000 clones, with around 85% occurring only once. Sequencing was performed on peripheral blood, taken 28 days after the second AZD1222 dose. Every receptor here comes from an adult who received the AZD1222 COVID-19 vaccine.

This clone was observed a single time. The chain is built from TRBV28 and TRBJ1-5; 9 nucleotides match TRBD1. Trimming took 3 bases from V and 7 from J; bases not matched to a gene: 10. The CDR3 spans 16 residues. Germline V gene sequence: CDR1 MDHEN, CDR2 SYDVKM. The CDR3 DNA follows: TGTGCCAGCAGTTTGACTCCACAGGGGGCGAGACAGCCCCAGCATTTT. Residues: CASSLTPQGARQPQHF.

The V call is TRBV7-8, the J call TRBJ2-4; TRBD1 matches 7 bases. Germline trimming cut 5 bases from V and 16 bases from J; bases unmatched to any gene: 14. The V gene's germline CDR1 is SGHVS and CDR2 FQNEAQ. This CDR3 comprises 13 residues. The chain's CDR3 is CASSPRTGTADYF. CDR3 DNA sequence: TGTGCCAGCAGCCCCCGAACCGGGACAGCGGATTACTTC.

This chain connects TRBV19 to TRBJ1-5; maybe TRBD1 (5 bases). The V gene lost 6 bases and the J gene lost 6 bases, with 9 bases spanning the gap. Germline CDR1 reads LNHDA; CDR2 reads SQIVND (reference sequence). The CDR3 spans 12 residues. The CDR3 nucleotides are TGTGCCAGTAGCGCGAGGGGTCAGCCCCAGCATTTT. Protein product: CASSARGQPQHF.

This clone has more than one count but fewer than ten. The chain joins TRBV19 to TRBJ2-7, with 7 nucleotides matching TRBD1. V shed 7 bases and J 2 bases; nucleotides not matched to a gene: 8. The CDR3 is 14 amino acids. Germline assignment: CDR1 LNHDA and CDR2 SQIVND (reference sequence). The CDR3 sequence: CASTPRQGAYEQYF. CDR3 DNA sequence: TGTGCCAGTACCCCCAGGCAGGGGGCCTACGAGCAGTACTTC.

The V and J genes are TRBV29-1 and TRBJ1-3; D not certain. CDR3 size: 12 residues. Germline V gene data show CDR1 as SQVTM and CDR2 as ANQGSEA. Trimming pared 0 bases from V and 5 bases from J, leaving 5 bases between. The CDR3 DNA sequence: TGCAGCGTTGAAGATGACAGAAACACCATATATTTT. Its protein is CSVEDDRNTIYF.

The sample holds one count of this clone. The chain couples TRBV5-4 to TRBJ2-7; a weak D match, TRBD1 (6 bases). V gave up 0 bases and J gave up 7 bases, with 14 bases separating them. This CDR3 has 14 residues. Germline V gene sequence: CDR1 SGHNT, CDR2 YYREEE (reference sequence). The CDR3 sequence is CASSLVQGKSEQYF. In DNA form, the CDR3 reads TGTGCCAGCAGCTTGGTACAGGGAAAGAGTGAGCAGTACTTC.

This clone occurred once. J is TRBJ1-1 and V is TRBV28; no definite D call. The CDR3 contains 13 residues. Per germline, CDR1 MDHEN and CDR2 SYDVKM. Trimming removed 3 bases at V and 11 bases at J, with 16 bases between. CDR3 sequence reads: CASSFRLPNGAFF. In nucleotides, the CDR3 is TGTGCCAGCAGTTTCCGTCTACCAAATGGCGCTTTCTTT.

The chain couples TRBV5-6 to TRBJ2-5; 11 nucleotides align to TRBD1. V dropped 3 bases and J dropped 5; count of bases not matched to a gene: 6. Germline CDR1 reads SGHDT; CDR2 reads YYEEEE. CDR3 length: 15 amino acids. The CDR3 nucleotides read TGTGCCAGCAGCTACGGACAGGGGGCCGGGGAGACCCAGTACTTC. Protein product: CASSYGQGAGETQYF.

Comment on this clone: Other DNA sequences in this sample translate to the same CDR3. The V call is TRBV3-1 (or the pseudogene TRBV3-2), the J call TRBJ1-3; weak D call: TRBD1 (5 bases). Germline values: CDR1 LGHDT, CDR2 YNNKEL (reference sequence). This CDR3 is built from 15 residues. Trimming pared 0 bases from V and 4 bases from J, leaving 10 bases between. The CDR3: CASSQDGGLGNTIYF. CDR3 DNA: TGTGCCAGCAGCCAAGATGGGGGACTCGGAAACACCATATATTTT.

The rearrangement uses TRBV10-2 and TRBJ1-1, with D possibly TRBD1 on 6 matching bases. The V and J ends lost 8 bases and 0 bases respectively, with 16 bases between them. The CDR3 covers 15 residues. Germline assignment: CDR1 WSHSY and CDR2 SAAADI. DNA of the CDR3: TGCGCCAGCCTGGACAGCCGCGTGATGAACACTGAAGCTTTCTTT. The encoded protein is CASLDSRVMNTEAFF.

V gene TRBV14 combines with J gene TRBJ2-6; 8 nucleotides align to TRBD1. The CDR3 sequence is 18 residues long. The V gene's germline CDR1 is SGHDN and CDR2 FVKESK. V lost 8 bases, J lost 0 bases, and 12 bases stayed unmatched. The CDR3: CASSQGAPRGSGANVLTF. DNA for the CDR3: TGTGCCAGCTCCCAGGGGGCCCCCAGGGGCTCTGGGGCCAACGTCCTGACTTTC.

In its sample, this clone was seen once. The V call is TRBV27, the J call TRBJ1-4; 11 nucleotides line up with TRBD1. Germline V gene sequence: CDR1 MNHEY, CDR2 SMNVEV (reference sequence). The CDR3 is 15 amino acids. The V gene end was trimmed by 7 bases and the J gene end by 5 bases; junction bases not matched to a gene: 6. The CDR3 region is CASKWTGGGNEKLFF. The DNA for the CDR3 is TGTGCCAGCAAGTGGACAGGGGGCGGGAATGAAAAACTGTTTTTT.

The CDR3 DNA reads as TGTGCCAGCAGCTTAGGTTCAGGTGTGGGCACCGGGGAGCTGTTTTTT. It is translated as CASSLGSGVGTGELFF. The V call is TRBV7-9, the J call TRBJ2-2; D is uncertain. V lost 1 base and J 4 bases, leaving 13 bases between the germline ends. This CDR3 spans 16 amino acids. The V gene's germline CDR1 is SEHNR and CDR2 FQNEAQ (reference sequence). The full variable domain, its missing parts supplied by reference TRBV7-9 and TRBJ2-2, is DTGVSQNPRHKITKRGQNVTFRCDPISEHNRLYWYRQTLGQGPEFLTYFQNEAQLEKSRLLSDRFSAERPKGSFSTLEIQRTEQGDSAMYLCASSLGSGVGTGELFFGEGSRLTVL.

This rearrangement joins TRBV10-3 to TRBJ1-1, with D maybe TRBD1 (5 bases). V lost 6 bases, J lost 1 base, and 24 bases lay in between. CDR1 is ENHRY and CDR2 is SYGVKD in the germline V gene. This CDR3 region has 18 residues. The CDR3 is CAISQTPGFGLRNTEAFF. CDR3 coding DNA: TGTGCCATCAGCCAGACCCCAGGGTTTGGTTTACGGAACACTGAAGCTTTCTTT.